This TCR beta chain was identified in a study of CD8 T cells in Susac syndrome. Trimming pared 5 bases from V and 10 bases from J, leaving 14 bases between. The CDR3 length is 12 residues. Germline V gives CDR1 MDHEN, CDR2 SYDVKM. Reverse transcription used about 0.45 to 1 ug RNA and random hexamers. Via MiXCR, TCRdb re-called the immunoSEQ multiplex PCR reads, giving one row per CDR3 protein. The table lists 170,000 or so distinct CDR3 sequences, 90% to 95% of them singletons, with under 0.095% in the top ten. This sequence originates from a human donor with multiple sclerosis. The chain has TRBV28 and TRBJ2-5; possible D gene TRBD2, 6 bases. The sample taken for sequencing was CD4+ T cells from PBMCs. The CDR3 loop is CASSTEGFSQYF. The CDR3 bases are TGTGCCAGCAGTACGGAGGGGTTTAGCCAGTACTTC.